The rows below give T cell receptor beta chains drawn from one sample of a study of control samples from healthy donors and cancer patients. The table came from immunoSEQ multiplex PCR; TCRdb's copy has only in-frame clones and leaves some out. The table lists over 65,000 clones, roughly 91% of them singletons. Source material: PBMCs. All receptors derive from a woman aged 45 to 65 with colorectal cancer. Both conserved end residues are part of each CDR3. Each record gives: D gene, clone size, V gene, J gene, CDR3 protein, CDR3 DNA. A D gene is named only where the DNA matches it firmly. A clone size is listed for some rows: how often the clone was seen (once, few, many), or a class if it is expanded.

>NA|NA|TRBV4-3|TRBJ1-2
CASSQAWANSNYGYTF
TGCGCCAGCAGCCAAGCCTGGGCTAACTCCAACTATGGCTACACCTTC
>NA|NA|TRBV24-1|TRBJ1-2
CATSDPRGHYGYTF
TGTGCCACCAGCGATCCCCGGGGGCACTATGGCTACACCTTC
>NA|once|TRBV4-3|TRBJ1-2
CASSQGVRIGGRRYGYTF
TGCGCCAGCAGCCAAGGAGTACGTATTGGGGGAAGAAGATATGGCTACACCTTC
>TRBD1|once|TRBV7-2|TRBJ2-5
CASSSGQGGQETQYF
TGTGCCAGCAGCTCCGGACAGGGAGGACAGGAGACCCAGTACTTC
>NA|NA|TRBV28|TRBJ1-5
CASSLSEYQPQHF
TGTGCCAGCAGTTTGTCCGAATATCAGCCCCAGCATTTT
>NA|NA|TRBV9|TRBJ2-5
CASSVAAGPQETQYF
TGTGCCAGCAGCGTAGCGGCGGGGCCCCAAGAGACCCAGTACTTC
>TRBD2|NA|TRBV7-3|TRBJ2-1
CASSSSGGAGEQFF
TGTGCCAGCAGCTCTAGCGGGGGGGCCGGTGAGCAGTTCTTC
>NA|NA|TRBV3-1/TRBV3-2|TRBJ1-5
CASSPPDRPGRRDQPQHF
TGTGCCAGCAGCCCGCCTGACAGGCCCGGCAGGAGAGATCAGCCCCAGCATTTT
>TRBD1|NA|TRBV5-1|TRBJ1-1
CASSSSGGETEAFF
TGCGCCAGCAGCTCATCAGGGGGGGAAACTGAAGCTTTCTTT
>NA|NA|TRBV7-9|TRBJ1-1
CASSQGGGRNTEAFF
TGTGCCAGCAGCCAAGGTGGAGGGAGGAACACTGAAGCTTTCTTT
>TRBD2|NA|TRBV3-1/TRBV3-2|TRBJ2-3
CASSQGLAEADTQYF
TGTGCCAGCAGCCAGGGACTAGCGGAGGCCGATACGCAGTATTTT
>NA|once|TRBV9|TRBJ1-4
CASSVGRSGEKLFF
TGTGCCAGCAGCGTAGGAAGGTCCGGTGAAAAACTGTTTTTT
>TRBD2|NA|TRBV7-9|TRBJ2-3
CASSLSLAGATDTQYF
TGTGCCAGCAGCTTAAGTCTAGCGGGGGCCACAGATACGCAGTATTTT
>NA|NA|TRBV9|TRBJ1-6
CASSVGNRPLHF
TGTGCCAGCAGCGTGGGGAATCGGCCCCTCCACTTT
>NA|NA|TRBV5-1|TRBJ2-6
CASSLDGPGRGSGANVLTF
TGCGCCAGCAGCTTGGACGGCCCGGGACGGGGCTCTGGGGCCAACGTCCTGACTTTC
>NA|NA|TRBV6-5|TRBJ2-1
CASSYSRQRNEQFF
TGTGCCAGCAGTTACTCGAGGCAGCGCAATGAGCAGTTCTTC
>TRBD1|NA|TRBV30|TRBJ2-4
CAWSALGQAKNIQYF
TGTGCCTGGAGCGCGCTGGGACAGGCCAAAAACATTCAGTACTTC
>NA|NA|TRBV6-5|TRBJ1-6
CASRDRFTNSPLHF
TGTGCCAGCAGAGACAGGTTTACAAATTCACCCCTCCACTTT
>NA|NA|TRBV5-1|TRBJ2-2
CASSLSVAGELFF
TGCGCCAGCAGCTTGTCTGTGGCGGGGGAGCTGTTTTTT
>TRBD2|NA|TRBV19|TRBJ2-3
CASSIWASGSSTDTQYF
TGTGCCAGTAGTATTTGGGCTAGCGGGAGTAGCACAGATACGCAGTATTTT
>NA|NA|TRBV3-1/TRBV3-2|TRBJ1-1
CASSPQQGTEAFF
TGTGCCAGCAGCCCCCAACAGGGCACTGAAGCTTTCTTT
>TRBD2|once|TRBV6-2/TRBV6-3|TRBJ2-3
CASSYPPGGSSTDTQYF
TGTGCCAGCAGTTACCCCCCGGGAGGCAGTAGCACAGATACGCAGTATTTT
>TRBD1|NA|TRBV4-3|TRBJ2-1
CASSQDRGTGLDEQFF
TGCGCCAGCAGCCAAGACCGTGGGACAGGGTTGGATGAGCAGTTCTTC
>TRBD2|NA|TRBV27|TRBJ2-2
CASRTGGGNTGELFF
TGTGCCAGCAGGACTGGGGGGGGAAACACCGGGGAGCTGTTTTTT
>NA|NA|TRBV12-2|TRBJ1-6
CASRSPGDNSPLHF
TGTGCAAGTCGCTCCCCCGGCGATAATTCACCCCTCCACTTT
>NA|NA|TRBV5-8|TRBJ1-1
CASSSRGAEGAFF
TGTGCCAGCAGCTCACGGGGGGCCGAGGGAGCTTTCTTT
>TRBD2|NA|TRBV4-3|TRBJ2-3
CASSQASAGGRYTQYF
TGCGCCAGCAGCCAAGCATCAGCGGGGGGGCGGTATACGCAGTATTTT
>NA|once|TRBV6-6|TRBJ1-3
CASRTESSGNTIYF
TGTGCCAGCAGGACAGAGTCCTCTGGAAACACCATATATTTT
>TRBD1|NA|TRBV19|TRBJ1-1
CASSIVPGQGLTEAFF
TGTGCCAGTAGTATCGTCCCGGGACAGGGTTTGACTGAAGCTTTCTTT
>TRBD2|NA|TRBV28|TRBJ2-3
CASSAGGTPTDTQYF
TGTGCCAGCAGTGCGGGGGGGACCCCCACAGATACGCAGTATTTT
>TRBD2|once|TRBV18|TRBJ2-1
CASSPSGGAGNEQFF
TGTGCCAGCTCACCTAGCGGGGGGGCTGGCAATGAGCAGTTCTTC
>NA|NA|TRBV7-3|TRBJ2-3
CASSPSGEDTQYF
TGTGCCAGCAGTCCTTCAGGGGAGGATACGCAGTATTTT
>NA|once|TRBV16|TRBJ1-2
CASSQSLSGGAGYTF
TGTGCCAGCAGCCAATCTCTCTCGGGAGGGGCTGGCTACACCTTC
>NA|NA|TRBV18|TRBJ1-2
CASSPGVVNYGYTF
TGTGCCAGCTCACCCGGGGTCGTTAACTATGGCTACACCTTC
>NA|few|TRBV23-1|TRBJ1-3
CASTLDRDSGNTIYF
TGCGCCAGCACCCTGGACAGAGACTCTGGAAACACCATATATTTT
>TRBD1|NA|TRBV10-3|TRBJ1-1
CAIRPGQGNTEAFF
TGTGCCATCAGGCCGGGACAGGGGAACACTGAAGCTTTCTTT
>NA|NA|TRBV2|TRBJ1-5
CASSEIGDQPQHF
TGTGCCAGCAGTGAAATCGGCGATCAGCCCCAGCATTTT
>NA|NA|TRBV7-8|TRBJ1-1
CASSLYRVNTEAFF
TGTGCCAGCAGCTTATACAGGGTGAACACTGAAGCTTTCTTT
>NA|NA|TRBV19|TRBJ1-1
CASSPGGFRHWNTEAFF
TGTGCCAGTAGTCCCGGAGGGTTCCGACACTGGAACACTGAAGCTTTCTTT
>NA|NA|TRBV30|TRBJ2-3
CAWNRGSTDTQYF
TGTGCCTGGAATCGGGGTAGCACAGATACGCAGTATTTT
>NA|NA|TRBV6-5|TRBJ1-3
CASSYGGQHSGNTIYF
TGTGCCAGCAGTTACGGCGGGCAGCACTCTGGAAACACCATATATTTT
>NA|NA|TRBV9|TRBJ1-1
CASSVEGGQNTEAFF
TGTGCCAGCAGCGTAGAGGGGGGACAGAACACTGAAGCTTTCTTT
>TRBD1|few|TRBV2|TRBJ1-5
CASGQGVQPQHF
TGTGCCAGTGGACAGGGGGTACAGCCCCAGCATTTT
>NA|NA|TRBV6-5|TRBJ1-3
CASRPSGHSGNTIYF
TGTGCCAGCAGGCCCTCAGGCCACTCTGGAAACACCATATATTTT
>NA|NA|TRBV4-3|TRBJ2-2
CASSQQGGTVTGELFF
TGCGCCAGCAGCCAGCAGGGGGGGACAGTTACCGGGGAGCTGTTTTTT
>NA|NA|TRBV28|TRBJ2-3
CASGAATDTQYF
TGTGCCAGCGGAGCGGCAACAGATACGCAGTATTTT
>TRBD1|once|TRBV5-5|TRBJ1-3
CASSPRDRDGNTIYF
TGTGCCAGCAGCCCAAGGGACAGGGACGGAAACACCATATATTTT